This T cell receptor (beta chain) was sequenced during a study of Ad26.COV2.S vaccination and SARS-CoV-2 variants. Comment on this clone: Its cognate antigen is unknown.

Libraries were prepared by immunoSEQ multiplex PCR; TCRdb keeps only in-frame clonotypes and omits some of them. The table records roughly 380,000 clones, approximately 90% of them present only once. Study-level findings and limits: The TCR-based breadth and depth measures might underestimate overall T cell responses. Reports say spike-specific CD8+ and CD4+ T cell responses covered substantial breadth after vaccination. Vaccine and placebo groups showed comparable non-spike TCR breadth.

Germline V CDR1 and CDR2: MGHDK, SYGVNS. The CDR3 runs 14 residues. V was shortened by 8 bases and J by 7 bases, with 17 bases between the two germline ends. The clonotype was recovered from a human donor who had recovered from COVID-19. The sample in question was peripheral blood, obtained after recovery from COVID-19. The rearrangement uses TRBV25-1 and TRBJ1-4; D perhaps matches TRBD1 (5 bases). The CDR3 is CASGSGGRSEKLFF. CDR3 DNA: TGTGCCAGCGGGAGCGGGGGTCGAAGTGAAAAACTGTTTTTT.